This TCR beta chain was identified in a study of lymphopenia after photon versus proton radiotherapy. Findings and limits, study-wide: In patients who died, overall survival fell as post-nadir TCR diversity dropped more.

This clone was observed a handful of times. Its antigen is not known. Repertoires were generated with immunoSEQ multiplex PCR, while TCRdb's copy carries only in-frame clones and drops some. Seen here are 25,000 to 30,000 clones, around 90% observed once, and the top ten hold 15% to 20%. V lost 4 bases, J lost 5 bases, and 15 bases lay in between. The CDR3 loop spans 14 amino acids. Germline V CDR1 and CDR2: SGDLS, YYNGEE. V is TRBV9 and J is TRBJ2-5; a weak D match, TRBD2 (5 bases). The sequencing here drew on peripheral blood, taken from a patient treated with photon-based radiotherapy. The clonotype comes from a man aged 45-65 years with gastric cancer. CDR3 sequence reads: CASSLRTEGETQYF. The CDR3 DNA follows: TGTGCCAGCAGCCTAAGAACAGAGGGCGAGACCCAGTACTTC.